A selection of T cell receptor beta chains follows, all from one sample in a study of blood T cells in healthy people across ages. From the 5' RACE reads, TCRdb called clonotypes with MiXCR, one entry per CDR3 protein. The sample has some 800,000 distinct CDR3 sequences, roughly 25% seen once. The same data also contributed to another study, on T cells of mothers and their children.

Sequencing input: blood. The receptors come from a boy between 10 and 17 years old in good health. Each CDR3 is given with its conserved first and last residue. A D gene is named only where the DNA matches it firmly. The size of a clone is reported for some rows only, either as once, few or many, or as a class for expanded clones.

clone_size	d_call	j_call	v_call	cdr3_nt	cdr3_aa
NA	NA	TRBJ2-3	TRBV6-5	TGTGCCAGCAGTTACTACAGATACACAGATACGCAGTATTTT	CASSYYRYTDTQYF
few	NA	TRBJ2-5	TRBV12-3/TRBV12-4	TGTGCCAGCATGGACAGCCAAGAGACCCAGTACTTC	CASMDSQETQYF
NA	NA	TRBJ2-1	TRBV20-1	TGCAGTGCTAGGCCACAGGGCGGGAGTTCCTACAATGAGCAGTTCTTC	CSARPQGGSSYNEQFF
NA	NA	TRBJ2-7	TRBV6-2/TRBV6-3	TGTGCCAGCAGTAACAAACAGGGTGCGGTGGTTTACGAGCAGTACTTC	CASSNKQGAVVYEQYF
few	TRBD1	TRBJ2-6	TRBV30	TGTGCCTGGACCCTCGGACAGGCCCCCTCTGGGGCCAACGTCCTGACTTTC	CAWTLGQAPSGANVLTF
few	NA	TRBJ1-1	TRBV29-1	TGCAGCGTTGACGACCTTAACACTGAAGCTTTCTTT	CSVDDLNTEAFF
few	NA	TRBJ1-6	TRBV7-2	TGTGCCAGCAGCTTACTTCGGGGTTTAAATAATTCACCCCTCCACTTT	CASSLLRGLNNSPLHF
few	NA	TRBJ2-1	TRBV12-3/TRBV12-4	TGTGCCAGCAGTTCTACAGAATCCTACAATGAGCAGTTCTTC	CASSSTESYNEQFF
few	TRBD1	TRBJ2-1	TRBV14	TGTGCCAGCAGCCAAGAAGTAGGGGGCGGTGAGCAGTTCTTC	CASSQEVGGGEQFF
NA	NA	TRBJ2-1	TRBV24-1	TGTGCCACCAGAGAACCGTCCCGCGACGGTGAGCAGTTCTTC	CATREPSRDGEQFF
NA	TRBD1	TRBJ1-2	TRBV7-8	TGTGCCAGCAGCTCACCCGGACAGGGACTTACTAACTATGGCTACACCTTC	CASSSPGQGLTNYGYTF
NA	TRBD1	TRBJ2-5	TRBV30	TGTGCCTGGGGTACGGGGACAGGGTCGGTTATGGAGACCCAGTACTTC	CAWGTGTGSVMETQYF
many	NA	TRBJ2-2	TRBV28	TGTGCCAGCAGTTGGTCCGGGCGGGCGAACACCGGGGAGCTGTTTTTT	CASSWSGRANTGELFF
few	NA	TRBJ2-7	TRBV4-2	TGTGCCAGCAGCCAAGATCCGGGAAACTACGAGCAGTACTTC	CASSQDPGNYEQYF
NA	NA	TRBJ1-5	TRBV6-1	TGTGCCAGCAGTGAAGGGGGGACCTATAGCAATCAGCCCCAGCATTTT	CASSEGGTYSNQPQHF
few	NA	TRBJ1-4	TRBV27	TGTGCCAGCAGAGATCGGCAATGGGGGAATGAAAAACTGTTTTTT	CASRDRQWGNEKLFF
few	NA	TRBJ1-1	TRBV6-5	TGTGCCAGCAGGGCAGGGATGAACACTGAAGCTTTCTTT	CASRAGMNTEAFF
few	NA	TRBJ2-7	TRBV9	TGTGCCAGCAGCGTAGATCTGGGCCGAGCCTACGAGCAGTACTTC	CASSVDLGRAYEQYF
NA	NA	TRBJ1-2	TRBV25-1	TGTGCCAGCAGTGAATCCTCGGCCGGGCCCCATGATGGCTACACCTTC	CASSESSAGPHDGYTF
few	NA	TRBJ1-6	TRBV2	TGTGCCAGCAGTGAGTCGCAGGGAGGCAATTCACCCCTCCACTTT	CASSESQGGNSPLHF
NA	NA	TRBJ2-1	TRBV29-1	TGCAGCGTTGCGGGGGCGGACAATGAGCAGTTCTTC	CSVAGADNEQFF
NA	NA	TRBJ2-5	TRBV28	TGTGCCAGCAGTTTTCGGCGGCCACAAGAGACCCAGTACTTC	CASSFRRPQETQYF
many	NA	TRBJ1-4	TRBV29-1	TGCAGCGTTGCGGACTTTGCAACTAATGAAAAACTGTTTTTT	CSVADFATNEKLFF
few	NA	TRBJ1-1	TRBV18	TGTGCCAGCTCACCAACAAACCCAGGCATGAACACTGAAGCTTTCTTT	CASSPTNPGMNTEAFF
NA	NA	TRBJ2-7	TRBV28	TGTGCCAGCAACGAGGCAGGGGTATCCTACGAGCAGTACTTC	CASNEAGVSYEQYF
few	NA	TRBJ2-3	TRBV6-1	TGTGCCAGCAGCCTGGGTCAAGGTGACACAGATACGCAGTATTTT	CASSLGQGDTDTQYF
NA	NA	TRBJ2-2	TRBV28	TGTGCCACCCAGGTTTATTTCACCGGGGAGCTGTTTTTT	CATQVYFTGELFF
NA	TRBD1	TRBJ2-1	TRBV29-1	TGCAGCGTTGAAGATCCATGGGACAGGGCATTTGAGCAGTTCTTC	CSVEDPWDRAFEQFF
NA	NA	TRBJ2-7	TRBV20-1	TGCAGTGCCGCGGGACTGACCTACGAGCAGTACTTC	CSAAGLTYEQYF
NA	NA	TRBJ1-1	TRBV2	TGTGCCAGCAGCTTCGGGGGAGCGAGCACTGAAGCTTTCTTT	CASSFGGASTEAFF
NA	NA	TRBJ2-4	TRBV21-1	TGTGCCAGCAGCAAAGACACGTGGTACAGGGGTATTCTACGGGCCAAAAACATTCAGTACTTC	CASSKDTWYRGILRAKNIQYF
few	NA	TRBJ1-6	TRBV28	TGTGCCAGCAGTTTTCCGGCAGGGGAAAGTTCACCCCTCCACTTT	CASSFPAGESSPLHF
once	NA	TRBJ2-5	TRBV6-2/TRBV6-3	TGTGCCAGCCAGCAAGCTCTCCAAGAGACCCAGTACTTC	CASQQALQETQYF